This T cell receptor beta chain came from a study of blood T cell repertoires in COVID-19. Study background: PBMCs, B-cell-depleted T cells, or T cells provided the cDNA or gDNA that made up the material.

Under the authors' procedure: Reference gene primer amplification gave estimated nucleated cell counts. Profiled with immunoSEQ multiplex PCR; TCRdb holds only in-frame clones, not every one. V and J calls and clone size come straight from that table; D and trimming were deduced from the DNA. The sample has around 300,000 clones; about nine tenths are singletons. Germline V CDR1 and CDR2: SGHRS, YFSETQ. The CDR3 spans 17 residues. V lost 7 bases and J lost 3; bases outside the gene matches: 15. This clonotype was sampled from a woman between 35 and 50 years old who had recovered from COVID-19. Material: peripheral blood. V is TRBV5-1 and J is TRBJ1-2; 10 bases map to TRBD1. CDR3 DNA sequence: TGCGCCAGCGGCGAAACAGGGGGACAGGGGATCCACTATGGCTACACCTTC. Its translation: CASGETGGQGIHYGYTF.